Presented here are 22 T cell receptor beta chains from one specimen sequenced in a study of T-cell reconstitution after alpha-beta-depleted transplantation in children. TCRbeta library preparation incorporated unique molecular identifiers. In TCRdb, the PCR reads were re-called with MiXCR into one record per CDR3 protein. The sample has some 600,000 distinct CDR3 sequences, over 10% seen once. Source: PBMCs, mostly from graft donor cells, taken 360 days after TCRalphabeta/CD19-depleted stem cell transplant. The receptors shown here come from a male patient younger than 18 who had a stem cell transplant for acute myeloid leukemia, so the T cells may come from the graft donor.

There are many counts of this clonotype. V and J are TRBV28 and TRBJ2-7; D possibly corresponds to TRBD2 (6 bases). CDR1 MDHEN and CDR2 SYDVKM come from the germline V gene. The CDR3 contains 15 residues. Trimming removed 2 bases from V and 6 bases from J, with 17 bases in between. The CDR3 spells CASSLLTRGSIEQYF. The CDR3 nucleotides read TGTGCCAGCAGTTTACTGACTAGAGGGTCGATCGAGCAGTACTTC.

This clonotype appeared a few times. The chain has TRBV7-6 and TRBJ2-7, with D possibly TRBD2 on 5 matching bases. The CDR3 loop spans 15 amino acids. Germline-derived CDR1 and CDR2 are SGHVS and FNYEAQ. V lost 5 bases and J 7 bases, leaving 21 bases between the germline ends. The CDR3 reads CASSVGRAPPNEQYF. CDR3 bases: TGTGCCAGCAGCGTAGGGAGAGCGCCCCCGAATGAGCAGTACTTC.

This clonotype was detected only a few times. CDR3 sequence: CSVPRGELDTQYF. The DNA of the CDR3 is TGCAGCGTCCCTAGGGGGGAGCTAGATACGCAGTATTTT. The rearrangement joins TRBV29-1 to TRBJ2-3; tentatively, D is TRBD1 or TRBD2 (6 bases each). The V and J ends lost 6 bases and 5 bases respectively, with 15 bases between them. This CDR3 region has 13 residues. Germline V gene data show CDR1 as SQVTM and CDR2 as ANQGSEA.

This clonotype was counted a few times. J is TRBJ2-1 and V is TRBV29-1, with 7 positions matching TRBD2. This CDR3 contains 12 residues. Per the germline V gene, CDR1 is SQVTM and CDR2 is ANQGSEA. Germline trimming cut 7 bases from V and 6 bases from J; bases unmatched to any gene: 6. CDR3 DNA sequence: TGCAGCGGAGACCCTAGCGGCAATGAGCAGTTCTTC. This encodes CSGDPSGNEQFF.

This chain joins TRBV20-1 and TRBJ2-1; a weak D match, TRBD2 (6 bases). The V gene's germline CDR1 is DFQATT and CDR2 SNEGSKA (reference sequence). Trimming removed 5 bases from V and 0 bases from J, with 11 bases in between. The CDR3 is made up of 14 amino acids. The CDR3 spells CSAQRVSSYNEQFF. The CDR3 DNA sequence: TGCAGTGCTCAGCGGGTTAGCTCCTACAATGAGCAGTTCTTC.

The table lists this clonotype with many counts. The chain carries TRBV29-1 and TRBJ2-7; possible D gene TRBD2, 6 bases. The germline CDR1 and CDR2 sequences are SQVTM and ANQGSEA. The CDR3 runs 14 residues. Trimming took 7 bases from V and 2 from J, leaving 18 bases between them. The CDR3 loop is CSGSIAGLPYEQYF. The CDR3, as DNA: TGCAGCGGCTCTATCGCGGGACTCCCCTACGAGCAGTACTTC.

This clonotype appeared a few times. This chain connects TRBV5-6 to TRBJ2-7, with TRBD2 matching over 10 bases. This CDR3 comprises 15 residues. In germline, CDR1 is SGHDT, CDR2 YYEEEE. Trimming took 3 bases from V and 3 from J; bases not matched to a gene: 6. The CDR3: CASSWALAGDYEQYF. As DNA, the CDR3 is TGTGCCAGCAGCTGGGCGCTAGCGGGAGACTACGAGCAGTACTTC. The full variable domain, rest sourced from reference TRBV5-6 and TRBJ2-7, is DAGVTQSPTHLIKTRGQQVTLRCSPKSGHDTVSWYQQALGQGPQFIFQYYEEEERQRGNFPDRFSGHQFPNYSSELNVNALLLGDSALYLCASSWALAGDYEQYFGPGTRLTVT.

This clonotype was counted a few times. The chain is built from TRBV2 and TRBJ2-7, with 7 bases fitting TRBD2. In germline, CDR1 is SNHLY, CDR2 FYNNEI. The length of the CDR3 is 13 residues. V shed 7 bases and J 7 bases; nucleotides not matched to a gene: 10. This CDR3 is CASIKGLRREQYF. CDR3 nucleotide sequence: TGTGCCAGCATTAAGGGACTAAGAAGGGAGCAGTACTTC.

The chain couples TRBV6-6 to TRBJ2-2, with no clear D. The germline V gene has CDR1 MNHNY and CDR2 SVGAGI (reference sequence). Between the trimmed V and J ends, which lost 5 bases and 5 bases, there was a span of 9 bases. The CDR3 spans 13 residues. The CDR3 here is CASSAGFTGELFF. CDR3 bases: TGTGCCAGCAGTGCCGGGTTTACCGGGGAGCTGTTTTTT.

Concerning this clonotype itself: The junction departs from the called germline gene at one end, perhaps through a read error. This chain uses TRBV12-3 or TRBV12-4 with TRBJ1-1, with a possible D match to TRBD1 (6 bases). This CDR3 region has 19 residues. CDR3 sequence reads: CACSLGFSGRGVLPTEAFF. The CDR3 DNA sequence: TGTGCCTGCAGTTTAGGTTTTTCGGGCAGGGGAGTCCTTCCCACTGAAGCTTTCTTT.

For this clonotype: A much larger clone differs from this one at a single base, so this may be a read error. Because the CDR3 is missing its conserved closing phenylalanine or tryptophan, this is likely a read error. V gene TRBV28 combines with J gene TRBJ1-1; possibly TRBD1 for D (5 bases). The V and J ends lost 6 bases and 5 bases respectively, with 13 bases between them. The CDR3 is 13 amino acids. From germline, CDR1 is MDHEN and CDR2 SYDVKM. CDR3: CASRPTVLTEAFV. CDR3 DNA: TGTGCCAGCAGGCCGACAGTTTTAACTGAAGCTTTCGTT.

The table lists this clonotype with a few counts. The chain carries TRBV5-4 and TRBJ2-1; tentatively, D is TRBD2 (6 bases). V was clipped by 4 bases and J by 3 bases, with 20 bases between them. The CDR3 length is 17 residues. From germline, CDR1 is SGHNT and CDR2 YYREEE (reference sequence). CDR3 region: CASSRPRGGTDYNEQFF. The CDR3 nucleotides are TGTGCCAGCAGCCGGCCTAGAGGCGGGACGGACTACAATGAGCAGTTCTTC.

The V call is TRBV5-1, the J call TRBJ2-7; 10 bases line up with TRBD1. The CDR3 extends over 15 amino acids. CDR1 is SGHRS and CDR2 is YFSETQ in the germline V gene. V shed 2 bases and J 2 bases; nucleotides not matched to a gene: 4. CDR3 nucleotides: TGCGCCAGCAGCTTCGGGACAGGGGAGGCCTACGAGCAGTACTTC. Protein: CASSFGTGEAYEQYF. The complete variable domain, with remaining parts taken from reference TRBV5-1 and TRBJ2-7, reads KAGVTQTPRYLIKTRGQQVTLSCSPISGHRSVSWYQQTPGQGLQFLFEYFSETQRNKGNFPGRFSGRQFSNSRSEMNVSTLELGDSALYLCASSFGTGEAYEQYFGPGTRLTVT.

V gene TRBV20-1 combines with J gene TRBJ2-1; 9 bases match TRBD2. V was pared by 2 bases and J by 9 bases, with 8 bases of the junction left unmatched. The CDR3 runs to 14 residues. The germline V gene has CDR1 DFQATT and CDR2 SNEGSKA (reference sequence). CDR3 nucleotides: TGCAGTGCTAGACTAGCGGGACGCGGTGGTGAGCAGTTCTTC. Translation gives CSARLAGRGGEQFF.

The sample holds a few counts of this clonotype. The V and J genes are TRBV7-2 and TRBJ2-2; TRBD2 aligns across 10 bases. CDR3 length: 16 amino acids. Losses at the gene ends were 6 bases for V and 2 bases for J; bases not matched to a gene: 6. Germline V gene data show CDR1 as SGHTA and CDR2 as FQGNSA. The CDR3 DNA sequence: TGTGCCAGCAGTCGGACTAGCGGTTTTAACACCGGGGAGCTGTTTTTT. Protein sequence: CASSRTSGFNTGELFF.

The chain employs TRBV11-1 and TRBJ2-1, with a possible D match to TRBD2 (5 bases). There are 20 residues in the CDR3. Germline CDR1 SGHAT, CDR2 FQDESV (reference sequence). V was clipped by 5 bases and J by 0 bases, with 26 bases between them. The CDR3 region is CASSLPWTSTLDPSYNEQFF. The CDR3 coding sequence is TGTGCCAGCAGCCTGCCCTGGACTTCAACCCTAGACCCCTCCTACAATGAGCAGTTCTTC.

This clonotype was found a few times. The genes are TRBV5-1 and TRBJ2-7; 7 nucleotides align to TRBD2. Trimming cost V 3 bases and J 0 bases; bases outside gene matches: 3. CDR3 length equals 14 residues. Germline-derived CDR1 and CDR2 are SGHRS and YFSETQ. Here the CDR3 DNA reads TGCGCCAGCAGCTCATGGGGGGGCTCCTACGAGCAGTACTTC. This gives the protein CASSSWGGSYEQYF.

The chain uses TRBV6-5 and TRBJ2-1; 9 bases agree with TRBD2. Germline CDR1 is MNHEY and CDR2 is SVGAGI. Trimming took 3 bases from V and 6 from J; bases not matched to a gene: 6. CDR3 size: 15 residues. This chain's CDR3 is CASSYIAGETNEQFF. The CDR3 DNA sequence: TGTGCCAGCAGTTATATAGCGGGAGAAACCAATGAGCAGTTCTTC.

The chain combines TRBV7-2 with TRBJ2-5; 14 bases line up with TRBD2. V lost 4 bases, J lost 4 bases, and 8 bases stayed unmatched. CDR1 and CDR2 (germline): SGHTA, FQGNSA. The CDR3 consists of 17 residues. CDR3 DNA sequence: TGTGCCAGCAGCTCTTTGGGACTAGCGGGAGAGAGAGAGACCCAGTACTTC. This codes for CASSSLGLAGERETQYF.

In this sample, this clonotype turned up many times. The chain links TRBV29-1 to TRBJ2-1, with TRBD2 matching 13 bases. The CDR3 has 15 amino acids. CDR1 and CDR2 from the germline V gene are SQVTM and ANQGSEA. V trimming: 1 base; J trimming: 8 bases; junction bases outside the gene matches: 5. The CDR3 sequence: CSVEVSGTSGDEQFF. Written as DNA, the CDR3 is TGCAGCGTTGAAGTTTCCGGGACTAGCGGGGATGAGCAGTTCTTC.

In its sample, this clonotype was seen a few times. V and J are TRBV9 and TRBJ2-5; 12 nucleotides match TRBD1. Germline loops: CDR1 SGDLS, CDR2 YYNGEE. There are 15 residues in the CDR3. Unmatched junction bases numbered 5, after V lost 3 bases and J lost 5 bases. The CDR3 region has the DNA TGTGCCAGCAGCGAGGGACAGGGGGCGGGGGAGACCCAGTACTTC. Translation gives CASSEGQGAGETQYF.

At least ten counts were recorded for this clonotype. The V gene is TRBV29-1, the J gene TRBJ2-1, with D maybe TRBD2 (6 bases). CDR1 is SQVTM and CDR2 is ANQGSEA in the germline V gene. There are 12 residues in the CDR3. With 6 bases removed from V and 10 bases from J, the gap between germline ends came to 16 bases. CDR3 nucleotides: TGCAGCGTGGGAAAGGGAGGCTCGGAGCAGTTCTTC. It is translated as CSVGKGGSEQFF.